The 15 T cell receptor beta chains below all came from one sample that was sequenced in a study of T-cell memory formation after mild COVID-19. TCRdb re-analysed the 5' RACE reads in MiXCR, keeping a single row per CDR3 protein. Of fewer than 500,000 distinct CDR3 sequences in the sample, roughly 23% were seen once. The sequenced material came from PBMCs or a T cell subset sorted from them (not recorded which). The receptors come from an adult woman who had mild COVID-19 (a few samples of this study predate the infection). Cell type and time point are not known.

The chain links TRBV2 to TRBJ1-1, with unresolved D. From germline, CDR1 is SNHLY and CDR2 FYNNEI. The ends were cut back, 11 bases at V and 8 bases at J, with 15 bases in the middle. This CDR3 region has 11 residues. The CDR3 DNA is TGTGCCCGAACAGACTCCAGAGAAGCTTTCTTT. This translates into CARTDSREAFF.

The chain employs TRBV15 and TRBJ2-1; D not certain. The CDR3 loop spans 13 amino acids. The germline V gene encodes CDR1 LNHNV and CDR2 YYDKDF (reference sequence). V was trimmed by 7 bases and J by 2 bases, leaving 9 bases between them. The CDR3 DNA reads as TGTGCCACCATGGTAAATGCCTACAATGAGCAGTTCTTC. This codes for CATMVNAYNEQFF. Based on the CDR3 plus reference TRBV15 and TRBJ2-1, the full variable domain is DAMVIQNPRYQVTQFGKPVTLSCSQTLNHNVMYWYQQKSSQAPKLLFHYYDKDFNNEADTPDNFQSRRPNTSFCFLDIRSPGLGDTAMYLCATMVNAYNEQFFGPGTRLTVL.

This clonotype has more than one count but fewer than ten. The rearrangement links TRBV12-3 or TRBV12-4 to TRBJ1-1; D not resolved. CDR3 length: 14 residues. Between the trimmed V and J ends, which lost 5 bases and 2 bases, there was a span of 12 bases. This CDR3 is CASSLNGFNTEAFF. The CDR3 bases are TGTGCCAGCAGTCTCAATGGATTTAACACTGAAGCTTTCTTT.

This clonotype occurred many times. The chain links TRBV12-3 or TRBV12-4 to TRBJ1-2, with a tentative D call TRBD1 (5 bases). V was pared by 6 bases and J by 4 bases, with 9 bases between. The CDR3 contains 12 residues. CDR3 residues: CASSPGSYGYTF. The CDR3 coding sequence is TGTGCCAGCAGCCCAGGGTCCTATGGCTACACCTTC.

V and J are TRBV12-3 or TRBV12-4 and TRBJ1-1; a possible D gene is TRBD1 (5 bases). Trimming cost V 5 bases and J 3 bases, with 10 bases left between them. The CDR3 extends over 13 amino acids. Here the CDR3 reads CASSLDSDTEAFF. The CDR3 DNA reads TGTGCCAGCAGTCTCGACAGTGACACTGAAGCTTTCTTT.

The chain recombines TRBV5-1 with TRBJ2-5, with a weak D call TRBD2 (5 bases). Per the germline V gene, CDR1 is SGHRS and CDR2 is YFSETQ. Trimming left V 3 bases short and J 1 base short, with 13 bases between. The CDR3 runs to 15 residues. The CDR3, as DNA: TGCGCCAGCAGCTACCTTATCGGAGGCCAAGAGACCCAGTACTTC. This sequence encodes CASSYLIGGQETQYF.

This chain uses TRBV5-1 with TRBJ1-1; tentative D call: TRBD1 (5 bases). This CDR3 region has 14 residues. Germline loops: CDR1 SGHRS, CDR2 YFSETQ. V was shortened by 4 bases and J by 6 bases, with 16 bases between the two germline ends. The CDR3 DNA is TGCGCCAGCAGCGTAGCAGGGAGCAGGGCTGAAGCTTTCTTT. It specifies CASSVAGSRAEAFF.

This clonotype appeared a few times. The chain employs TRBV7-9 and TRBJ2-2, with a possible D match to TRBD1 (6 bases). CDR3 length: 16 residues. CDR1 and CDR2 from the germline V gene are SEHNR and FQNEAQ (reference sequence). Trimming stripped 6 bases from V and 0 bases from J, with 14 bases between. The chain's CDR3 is CASRAQGRANTGELFF. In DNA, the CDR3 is TGTGCCAGCAGAGCCCAGGGGAGAGCGAACACCGGGGAGCTGTTTTTT.

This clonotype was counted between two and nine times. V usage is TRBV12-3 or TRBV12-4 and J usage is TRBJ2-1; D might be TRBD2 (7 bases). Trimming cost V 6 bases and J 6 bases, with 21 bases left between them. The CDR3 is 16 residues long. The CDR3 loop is CASSPLFGGATNEQFF. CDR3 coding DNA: TGTGCCAGCAGCCCCCTCTTTGGGGGGGCTACCAATGAGCAGTTCTTC.

CDR3 in DNA: TGCAGCGTGATTGCGCCAGGGCCCCACAATGAGCAGTTCTTC. This translates into CSVIAPGPHNEQFF. J is TRBJ2-1 and V is TRBV29-1; TRBD1 is a possible D gene (5 bases). V lost 6 bases and J 5 bases, leaving 17 bases between the germline ends. The CDR3 contains 14 residues. The germline CDR1 and CDR2 sequences are SQVTM and ANQGSEA.

This CDR3 reads CSVRGALALNTEAFF. CDR3 DNA sequence: TGCAGCGTCCGGGGGGCGTTAGCTCTGAACACTGAAGCTTTCTTT. The rearrangement links TRBV29-1 to TRBJ1-1, with D possibly TRBD1 on 6 matching bases. V was pared by 6 bases and J by 0 bases, with 17 bases between. Germline lookup yields CDR1 SQVTM and CDR2 ANQGSEA. CDR3 length equals 15 residues.

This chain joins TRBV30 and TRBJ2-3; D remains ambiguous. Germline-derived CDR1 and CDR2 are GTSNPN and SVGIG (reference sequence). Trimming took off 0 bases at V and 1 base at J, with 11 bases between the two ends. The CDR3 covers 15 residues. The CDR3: CAWSVVTVGTDTQYF. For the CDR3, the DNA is TGTGCCTGGAGTGTAGTTACGGTCGGCACAGATACGCAGTATTTT.

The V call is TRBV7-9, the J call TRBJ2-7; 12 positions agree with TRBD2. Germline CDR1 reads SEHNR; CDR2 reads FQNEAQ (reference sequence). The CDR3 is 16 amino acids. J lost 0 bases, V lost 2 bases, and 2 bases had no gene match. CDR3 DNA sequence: TGTGCCAGCAGCTTATCGACTAGCGGGAGCTCCTACGAGCAGTACTTC. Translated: CASSLSTSGSSYEQYF.

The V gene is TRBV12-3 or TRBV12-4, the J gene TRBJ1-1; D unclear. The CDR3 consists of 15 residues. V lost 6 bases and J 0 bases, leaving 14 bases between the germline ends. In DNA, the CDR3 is TGTGCCAGCAGCCATTCCGCGGGCATGAACACTGAAGCTTTCTTT. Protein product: CASSHSAGMNTEAFF.

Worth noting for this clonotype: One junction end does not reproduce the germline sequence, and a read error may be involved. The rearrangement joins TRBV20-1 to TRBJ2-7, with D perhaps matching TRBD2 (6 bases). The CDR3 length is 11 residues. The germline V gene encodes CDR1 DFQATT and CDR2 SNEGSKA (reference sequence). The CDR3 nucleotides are TGCAGTGCCTCGACCGGGACTTCCAAGCACTTC. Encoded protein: CSASTGTSKHF.